A single sample gave rise to the 7 T cell receptor beta chains below, sequenced in a study of T cells after yellow fever vaccination. TCRdb re-called the 5' RACE reads with MiXCR, one entry per CDR3 protein. The sample has 100,000 to 150,000 distinct CDR3 sequences, roughly 10% seen once. The sample here was CD8+ T cells sorted from PBMCs, taken on the day of the yellow fever booster vaccination. Source of these receptors: a young man who received the YFV17D yellow fever vaccine.

The rearrangement links TRBV4-1 to TRBJ2-5; 8 nucleotides match TRBD2. CDR1 and CDR2 from the germline V gene are MGHRA and YSYEKL. The length of the CDR3 is 16 residues. V trimming: 2 bases; J trimming: 4 bases; junction bases outside the gene matches: 9. CDR3 residues: CASSQPPTSARETQYF. CDR3 DNA sequence: TGCGCCAGCAGCCAACCCCCGACTAGCGCGCGAGAGACCCAGTACTTC.

This clonotype has just a few counts. This chain links TRBV11-2 with TRBJ2-2; D is uncertain. Germline values: CDR1 SGHAT, CDR2 FQNNGV. The CDR3 contains 14 residues. The germline V and J ends were trimmed by 1 base and 7 bases, with 10 bases remaining between them. CDR3 sequence: CASSLVVGDGELFF. The CDR3 bases are TGTGCCAGCAGCTTAGTGGTTGGGGACGGGGAGCTGTTTTTT. Full variable domain (missing parts from reference TRBV11-2 and TRBJ2-2): EAGVAQSPRYKIIEKRQSVAFWCNPISGHATLYWYQQILGQGPKLLIQFQNNGVVDDSQLPKDRFSAERLKGVDSTLKIQPAKLEDSAVYLCASSLVVGDGELFFGEGSRLTVL.

This clonotype was seen only a few times. The chain employs TRBV29-1 and TRBJ2-2; TRBD1 aligns across 12 bases. The CDR3 extends over 16 amino acids. J was trimmed by 7 bases and V by 0 bases; bases with no gene match: 6. The germline CDR1 and CDR2 sequences are SQVTM and ANQGSEA. As DNA, the CDR3 is TGCAGCGTTGAAGAAGGGGACAGGGGGCATGACGGGGAGCTGTTTTTT. It specifies CSVEEGDRGHDGELFF.

In this sample, this clonotype turned up a few times. J is TRBJ2-1 and V is TRBV2, with TRBD2 matching 10 bases. Unmatched junction bases numbered 3, after V lost 1 base and J lost 0 bases. The germline V gene has CDR1 SNHLY and CDR2 FYNNEI. The CDR3 is made up of 17 amino acids. Written as DNA, the CDR3 is TGTGCCAGCAGTGAAGGGGGACTAGCGCTCTCCTACAATGAGCAGTTCTTC. It is translated as CASSEGGLALSYNEQFF.

This sequence joins TRBV7-8 and TRBJ2-5; 8 nucleotides match TRBD1. V was pared by 8 bases and J by 6 bases, with 14 bases of the junction left unmatched. This CDR3 contains 15 residues. Germline V gene sequence: CDR1 SGHVS, CDR2 FQNEAQ. The CDR3 spells CASHGRDRGIKTQYF. Here the CDR3 DNA reads TGTGCCAGCCATGGGCGAGACAGGGGTATAAAGACCCAGTACTTC.

The table lists this clonotype with a count of one. V is TRBV12-3 or TRBV12-4 and J is TRBJ1-1; D is perhaps TRBD1 (5 bases). Trimming took off 5 bases at V and 3 bases at J, with 16 bases between the two ends. This CDR3 region has 15 residues. The CDR3 here is CASSGDLDWDTEAFF. In nucleotides, the CDR3 is TGTGCCAGCAGTGGGGACCTGGATTGGGACACTGAAGCTTTCTTT.

The V call is TRBV9, the J call TRBJ1-5; no reliable D call. V dropped 3 bases and J dropped 7 bases, with 17 bases sitting between them. Germline V gene lookup returns CDR1 SGDLS and CDR2 YYNGEE. There are 15 residues in the CDR3. DNA for the CDR3: TGTGCCAGCAGCGAGGGCGCGCCGCCCCGCCAGCCCCAGCATTTT. Residues: CASSEGAPPRQPQHF.